This T cell receptor (beta chain) was identified in a study of blood T cell repertoires in COVID-19. Background on the study: Sources were T cells, B-cell-depleted T cells, or PBMCs; the material itself was cDNA or gDNA.

This clone was found once. Profiling relied on immunoSEQ multiplex PCR, and the TCRdb table lists in-frame clones only, not all of them. The sample contains roughly 250,000 clones, roughly 89% of which appear only once. Germline CDR1 is SEHNR and CDR2 is FQNEAQ (reference sequence). V lost 3 bases and J lost 1; bases outside the gene matches: 7. This CDR3 is built from 17 residues. The chain has TRBV7-9 and TRBJ2-2, with 8 bases fitting TRBD1. Sequences were obtained from peripheral blood. The sequence came from a woman aged 40 to 50 who had recovered from COVID-19. DNA for the CDR3: TGTGCCAGCAGCTTTACCTATGGGACAGGGAACACCGGGGAGCTGTTTTTT. Protein sequence: CASSFTYGTGNTGELFF. Filled out from reference TRBV7-9 and TRBJ2-2, the complete variable domain reads DTGVSQNPRHKITKRGQNVTFRCDPISEHNRLYWYRQTLGQGPEFLTYFQNEAQLEKSRLLSDRFSAERPKGSFSTLEIQRTEQGDSAMYLCASSFTYGTGNTGELFFGEGSRLTVL.